The entry below gives a single TCR beta chain sequence along with its context. Its antigen is undetermined. Researchers report immunoSEQ v3.0 was run at survey level. The data were produced by immunoSEQ multiplex PCR, yet TCRdb's version contains in-frame clones alone and is incomplete. This sample has 26,000 or so clones; around 80% occur once, and the top ten carry almost 9.5%. From germline, CDR1 is SGHRS and CDR2 YFSETQ. This CDR3 comprises 15 residues. V was clipped by 4 bases and J by 2 bases; unmatched bases: 5. Treated in the United States were all of the participants with HIV. This sample was taken from a study of long-term antiretroviral therapy in people with HIV. Study-wide points: Information on adherence, resistance and therapy changes was unavailable. Gathering of blood took place between the mid-2000s and the late 2010s, possibly under older ART regimens. After ART, diversity increased yet remained lower than transplant donor controls.

The chain joins TRBV5-1 to TRBJ2-5; 10 bases are a match to TRBD1. The origin of this receptor is a man between 18 and 29 years old with HIV. Sequences were derived from unsorted PBMCs, sampled 1.5 years before starting antiretroviral therapy. DNA for the CDR3: TGCGCCAGCAGCCCTGGACAGGGGGTACAAGAGACCCAGTACTTC. Translating gives CASSPGQGVQETQYF.